The 21 T cell receptor beta chains presented below share a single source sample, sequenced in a study of T cell responses to AZD1222 COVID-19 vaccine. Sequencing was performed with immunoSEQ multiplex PCR; in TCRdb, only in-frame clones are kept and a portion is missing. The sample yields 100,000 or so clones, roughly 90% seen once. This sample comprised peripheral blood, obtained on day 0 of AZD1222 vaccination. The origin of the receptors is an adult in good health.

A single count supports this clone. The chain is built from TRBV4-2 and TRBJ1-1; D unclear. From germline, CDR1 is LGHNA and CDR2 YNFKEQ. V was clipped by 0 bases and J by 5 bases, with 13 bases between them. The CDR3 is 15 amino acids. DNA of the CDR3: TGTGCCAGCAGCCAAGATCTTCGTTGGGTAACTGAAGCTTTCTTT. Protein: CASSQDLRWVTEAFF.

CDR3 sequence reads: CASSSTPYGYTF. Written as DNA, the CDR3 is TGTGCCAGCAGCTCTACCCCTTATGGCTACACCTTC. The V call is TRBV6-5, the J call TRBJ1-2; no firm D call. CDR1 MNHEY and CDR2 SVGAGI come from the germline V gene. The CDR3 sequence is 12 residues long. V dropped 6 bases and J dropped 5 bases, with 10 bases sitting between them.

The V and J genes are TRBV12-3 or TRBV12-4 and TRBJ2-7, with D possibly called TRBD1 or TRBD2 (5 bases each). Trimming stripped 3 bases from V and 4 bases from J, with 10 bases between. The CDR3 contains 13 residues. CDR3 nucleotide sequence: TGTGCCAGCAGTTTCCGGGACCGGTACGAGCAGTACTTC. As protein: CASSFRDRYEQYF.

This clone came up once. The chain links TRBV4-1 to TRBJ1-1; maybe TRBD1 (5 bases). CDR1 is MGHRA and CDR2 is YSYEKL in the germline V gene. V lost 0 bases to trimming and J lost 5 bases, with 13 bases between them. The CDR3 is 15 amino acids. This CDR3 reads CASSQEGQGGTEAFF. The CDR3 DNA reads TGCGCCAGCAGCCAAGAGGGGCAGGGTGGGACTGAAGCTTTCTTT.

V usage is TRBV5-4 and J usage is TRBJ2-7; weak D call: TRBD1 (7 bases). The V end lost 4 bases, the J end lost 2 bases, and 13 bases lay between the germline ends. Germline values: CDR1 SGHNT, CDR2 YYREEE (reference sequence). CDR3 length: 14 amino acids. CDR3 nucleotides: TGTGCCAGCAGCGGCGGGACAGCGACCTACGAGCAGTACTTC. Translated, it gives CASSGGTATYEQYF.

About this clone itself: One end of the junction is discordant with germline, which a read error may explain. The chain links TRBV7-7 to TRBJ2-5, with 11 positions matching TRBD2. Looked up from germline, CDR1 is SSHAT and CDR2 is FNYEAQ (reference sequence). The CDR3 totals 16 residues. The CDR3 DNA reads TGTGCTAGCAGCTTAGTGGCTAGCGGGGGGCAAGAGACCCAGTACTTC. Translating it yields CASSLVASGGQETQYF.

CDR3 nucleotides: TGTGCCAGCAGCCAAATAGGAAGAGAAGCTTTCTTT. Residues: CASSQIGREAFF. The rearrangement links TRBV12-3 or TRBV12-4 to TRBJ1-1; no clear D. Trimming shortened V by 6 bases and J by 8 bases, and 13 bases separated the two germline ends. The CDR3 totals 12 residues.

The rearrangement uses TRBV27 and TRBJ1-4; a possible D gene is TRBD1 (5 bases). Germline V gene sequence: CDR1 MNHEY, CDR2 SMNVEV (reference sequence). V lost 6 bases and J lost 3, with 14 bases in between. CDR3 length: 15 residues. The CDR3 DNA reads as TGTGCCAGCAGATTCGGTGGGGGATCTAATGAAAAACTGTTTTTT. Protein: CASRFGGGSNEKLFF.

This chain connects TRBV5-5 to TRBJ2-7; possible D gene TRBD2, 5 bases. Germline-derived CDR1 and CDR2 are SGHKS and YYEKEE (reference sequence). The CDR3 contains 13 residues. V dropped 3 bases and J dropped 2 bases, with 9 bases sitting between them. CDR3 coding DNA: TGTGCCAGCAGCTCGACTACCACCTACGAGCAGTACTTC. Protein product: CASSSTTTYEQYF.

The V gene is TRBV18, the J gene TRBJ2-2; D is unclear. There are 16 residues in the CDR3. V shed 3 bases and J shed 4 bases, with 15 bases lying between them. The germline gives CDR1 KGHSH, CDR2 LQKENI. CDR3 sequence: CASSPSSMRATGELFF. The CDR3 DNA reads as TGTGCCAGCTCACCCTCGTCGATGCGAGCCACCGGGGAGCTGTTTTTT.

The chain carries TRBV10-3 and TRBJ2-2; 10 positions agree with TRBD1. The V gene's germline CDR1 is ENHRY and CDR2 SYGVKD. Trimming took 2 bases from V and 7 from J; bases not matched to a gene: 4. CDR3 length equals 15 residues. Written as DNA, the CDR3 is TGTGCCATCAGTGAGGACAGGGGGCTTGGCGGGGAGCTGTTTTTT. Its protein product is CAISEDRGLGGELFF.

The rearrangement joins TRBV18 to TRBJ1-1; D ambiguous. The CDR3 totals 12 residues. In germline, CDR1 is KGHSH, CDR2 LQKENI. The V end lost 0 bases, the J end lost 11 bases, and 10 bases lay between the germline ends. The CDR3 loop reads CASSPPHGVAFF. CDR3 DNA: TGTGCCAGCTCACCACCCCATGGGGTCGCTTTCTTT.

The chain combines TRBV19 with TRBJ1-5; D not certain. CDR1 and CDR2 (germline): LNHDA, SQIVND (reference sequence). V lost 6 bases and J 3 bases, leaving 9 bases between the germline ends. This CDR3 is built from 13 residues. CDR3 in amino acids: CASSPAINQPQHF. As DNA, the CDR3 is TGTGCCAGTAGCCCGGCTATCAATCAGCCCCAGCATTTT.

This rearrangement joins TRBV13 to TRBJ2-7; 8 bases line up with TRBD1. With 4 bases clipped from V and 3 bases from J, the junction kept 2 bases outside the gene matches. There are 13 residues in the CDR3. CDR1 and CDR2 from the germline V gene are PRHDT and FYEKMQ (reference sequence). The CDR3 DNA is TGTGCCAGCAGCTCCACAGGGGGCTACGAGCAGTACTTC. As protein: CASSSTGGYEQYF.

The V and J genes are TRBV7-9 and TRBJ2-3; 11 bases align to TRBD1. Germline V CDR1 and CDR2: SEHNR, FQNEAQ (reference sequence). The CDR3 extends over 15 amino acids. V was pared by 5 bases and J by 5 bases, with 6 bases of the junction left unmatched. CDR3 sequence reads: CASSPWTGGGDTQYF. The CDR3 DNA is TGTGCCAGCAGCCCATGGACAGGGGGCGGAGATACGCAGTATTTT.

The chain has TRBV28 and TRBJ2-1; D not resolved. Germline V gene sequence: CDR1 MDHEN, CDR2 SYDVKM. There are 12 residues in the CDR3. Trimming removed 7 bases at V and 4 bases at J, with 8 bases between. Here the CDR3 reads CASKDGYNEQFF. CDR3 nucleotide sequence: TGTGCCAGCAAAGACGGATACAATGAGCAGTTCTTC.

CDR3 sequence: CASSDPSGGTGELFF. CDR3 in DNA: TGCGCCAGCAGTGATCCTAGCGGGGGCACCGGGGAGCTGTTTTTT. The J gene is TRBJ2-2, the V gene TRBV10-2; TRBD2 agrees at 10 bases. Per the germline V gene, CDR1 is WSHSY and CDR2 is SAAADI. This CDR3 has 15 residues. V was pared by 3 bases and J by 4 bases, with 2 bases of the junction left unmatched.

The chain joins TRBV7-6 to TRBJ1-3; tentative D call: TRBD1 (6 bases). V dropped 5 bases and J dropped 0 bases, with 11 bases sitting between them. Germline lookup yields CDR1 SGHVS and CDR2 FNYEAQ. The CDR3 consists of 15 residues. The CDR3 here is CASSPQGTSGNTIYF. In DNA, the CDR3 is TGTGCCAGCAGCCCTCAGGGGACCTCTGGAAACACCATATATTTT. The whole variable domain, filled in from reference TRBV7-6 and TRBJ1-3, reads GAGVSQSPRYKVTKRGQDVALRCDPISGHVSLYWYRQALGQGPEFLTYFNYEAQQDKSGLPNDRFSAERPEGSISTLTIQRTEQRDSAMYRCASSPQGTSGNTIYFGEGSWLTVV.

The chain has TRBV6-5 and TRBJ1-2; a weak D match, TRBD1 (6 bases). From germline, CDR1 is MNHEY and CDR2 SVGAGI. The CDR3 contains 15 residues. V was clipped by 8 bases and J by 5 bases, with 21 bases between them. CDR3: CASHIPDRSSYGYTF. The CDR3 nucleotides are TGTGCCAGCCACATCCCGGACAGAAGCAGTTATGGCTACACCTTC.

This clone showed up just once. This chain links TRBV11-3 with TRBJ2-6; no clear D. This CDR3 has 16 residues. V was pared by 1 base and J by 0 bases, with 7 bases between. Germline V lookup: CDR1 SGHNT, CDR2 YENEEA. The CDR3 sequence is CASSLGLSSGANVLTF. The CDR3 region has the DNA TGTGCCAGCAGCTTAGGTTTGAGCTCTGGGGCCAACGTCCTGACTTTC. The full variable domain, rest sourced from reference TRBV11-3 and TRBJ2-6, is EAGVVQSPRYKIIEKKQPVAFWCNPISGHNTLYWYLQNLGQGPELLIRYENEEAVDDSQLPKDRFSAERLKGVDSTLKIQPAELGDSAVYLCASSLGLSSGANVLTFGAGSRLTVL.

V and J are TRBV6-1 and TRBJ1-3; a possible D gene is TRBD1 (6 bases). The germline CDR1 and CDR2 sequences are MNHNS and SASEGT. This CDR3 contains 17 residues. Trimming stripped 3 bases from V and 0 bases from J, with 15 bases between. The CDR3 DNA sequence: TGTGCCAGCAGTGACTACTTAACAGGGTCCTCTGGAAACACCATATATTTT. Protein: CASSDYLTGSSGNTIYF.